Listed below are T cell receptor beta chains from one sample, sequenced in a study of cytomegalovirus exposure and HLA in healthy donors. Sequencing used immunoSEQ multiplex PCR; TCRdb keeps in-frame clones, though not all of them. Of just over 150,000 clones detected, around 74% appear once; the ten largest clones hold about 1.3%. What was sequenced was PBMCs. The receptor source for this set is a woman younger than 45 in good health and CMV-seronegative. Both conserved end residues are part of each CDR3. The order of the fields is clone size, V gene, J gene, D gene, CDR3 DNA, CDR3 protein. A D gene is named only where the DNA matches it firmly. A row's size may be missing; if present it is once, few, many or a size class.

-,TRBV4-1,TRBJ1-2,-,TGCGCCAGCAGCAAGCCAAGAGTAGACAGGCGAAACTATGGCTACACCTTC,CASSKPRVDRRNYGYTF
-,TRBV7-2,TRBJ1-5,TRBD1,TGTGCCAGCAGCTCCGGCCAGGGGGGCACTCAGCCCCAGCATTTT,CASSSGQGGTQPQHF
-,TRBV4-1,TRBJ1-5,-,TGCGCCAGCAGCCAAAACGGGAGGGGGGCGGATCAGCCCCAGCATTTT,CASSQNGRGADQPQHF
-,TRBV28,TRBJ2-5,-,TGTGCCAGCAGTTTAGGGGGGGCAGGGGAGACCCAGTACTTC,CASSLGGAGETQYF
-,TRBV5-6,TRBJ1-4,TRBD1,TGTGCCAGCAGCTTTGTTGGGACAGGGATCGAAAAACTGTTTTTT,CASSFVGTGIEKLFF
few,TRBV2,TRBJ2-5,TRBD2,TGTGCCAGCAGTGACCTAGCGGGGTACCAAGAGACCCAGTACTTC,CASSDLAGYQETQYF
-,TRBV2,TRBJ1-1,-,TGTGCCACGAGCAGGCGGGGAACTGAAGCTTTCTTT,CATSRRGTEAFF
-,TRBV2,TRBJ2-5,TRBD2,TGTGCCAGCAGTGGGACTAGCGGGGGGTCGCAGACCCAGTACTTC,CASSGTSGGSQTQYF
-,TRBV30,TRBJ1-2,TRBD1,TGTGCCGGGACAGGGACTGGCTATGGCTACACCTTC,CAGTGTGYGYTF
-,TRBV7-8,TRBJ1-2,-,TGTGCCAGCAGCTTAGCGGGGGGACCGACGCTCGGCTACACCTTC,CASSLAGGPTLGYTF
-,TRBV5-1,TRBJ1-4,-,TGCGCCAGCAGCAGTCAGGGGCCTAACGAAAAACTGTTTTTT,CASSSQGPNEKLFF
-,TRBV19,TRBJ2-7,TRBD2,TGTGCCAGTAGTATATTCGGGGGACTAGCCGATGAGCAGTACTTC,CASSIFGGLADEQYF
-,TRBV7-8,TRBJ2-7,-,TGTGCCAGCAGCGCGCAACGGTTCCTACGCGAGCAGTACTTC,CASSAQRFLREQYF
-,TRBV6-1,TRBJ2-7,-,TGTGCCAGCAGTGAAAACCCAGATTCCTACGAGCAGTACTTC,CASSENPDSYEQYF
-,TRBV15,TRBJ2-1,TRBD2,TGTGCCACCAGCAGAGATCTAGCGGGAGCCTACAATGAGCAGTTCTTC,CATSRDLAGAYNEQFF
-,TRBV5-1,TRBJ1-4,TRBD1,TGCGCCAGCACCTTTACAGGGGAAGAAAAACTGTTTTTT,CASTFTGEEKLFF
-,TRBV5-1,TRBJ1-1,TRBD1,TGCGCCAGCAGCCTCCGGACAGGGCAAAACACTGAAGCTTTCTTT,CASSLRTGQNTEAFF
-,TRBV25-1,TRBJ2-5,-,TGTGCCAGCAGTGTGAGGGAGACCCAGTACTTC,CASSVRETQYF
-,TRBV5-4,TRBJ1-1,TRBD1,TGTGCCAGCAGCCCGACAGGGGGCTTGAGGACTGAAGCTTTCTTT,CASSPTGGLRTEAFF
-,TRBV28,TRBJ2-7,TRBD2,TGTGCCAGCAGTCTCCAGCGGGGGGGCTCCTACGAGCAGTACTTC,CASSLQRGGSYEQYF
many,TRBV29-1,TRBJ2-1,TRBD2,TGCAGCGTTGGCTCCCCACGGGGGGGGGTGCGCAATGAGCAGTTCTTC,CSVGSPRGGVRNEQFF
-,TRBV7-8,TRBJ2-7,-,TGTGCCAGCAGCCCTCACTCCCCCTACGAGCAGTACTTC,CASSPHSPYEQYF
-,TRBV27,TRBJ1-1,-,TGTGCCAGCATCAGCCAGGAGAACACTGAAGCTTTCTTT,CASISQENTEAFF
-,TRBV5-1,TRBJ1-4,-,TGCGCCAGCAGCTTGTATACAGGCCTTAATGAAAAACTGTTTTTT,CASSLYTGLNEKLFF
-,TRBV5-1,TRBJ1-1,-,TGCGCCAGCAGCTTGGGCGGGGTCTTGAGCACTGAAGCTTTCTTT,CASSLGGVLSTEAFF
once,TRBV19,TRBJ2-1,TRBD1,TGTGCCAGTAGTATAGTGGGGAGGACAGGGGCCCATTTCTTC,CASSIVGRTGAHFF
-,TRBV7-3,TRBJ2-5,-,TGTGCCAGCAGCTTAATCGGTCAAGAGACCCAGTACTTC,CASSLIGQETQYF
-,TRBV5-6,TRBJ2-1,-,TGTGCCAGCAGCTTGTCGCAGGGGGGCCGGGATGAGCAGTTCTTC,CASSLSQGGRDEQFF
once,TRBV14,TRBJ2-1,TRBD1,TGTGCCAGCAGCCAGGACAGGGGGATCCGCGTTTATGAGCAGTTCTTC,CASSQDRGIRVYEQFF
-,TRBV11-2,TRBJ2-7,-,TGTGCCAGCAGCCATGACGGGGGGCAGTACTTC,CASSHDGGQYF
few,TRBV9,TRBJ2-7,-,TGTGCCGGGTGCTCAAAAGGGAGCTCCTACGAGCAGTACTTC,CAGCSKGSSYEQYF
once,TRBV7-8,TRBJ1-5,-,TGTGCCAGCAGCTCAGCCGGGGGAATCTTTCCGCCCCAGCATTTT,CASSSAGGIFPPQHF
-,TRBV28,TRBJ1-2,TRBD1,TGTGCCACTCCAGAGAGTGGCGGGACAGGCCCCTATGGCTACACCTTC,CATPESGGTGPYGYTF
-,TRBV7-9,TRBJ1-1,TRBD1,TGTGCCAGCAGCTTGGGACAGACTGCTTTCTTT,CASSLGQTAFF
-,TRBV5-1,TRBJ2-2,-,TGCGCCAGCAGCTTGGAAACGGACACCGGGGAGCTGTTTTTT,CASSLETDTGELFF
-,TRBV29-1,TRBJ1-2,-,TGCAGCGTTAGGGAGCTGGTGTATGGCTACACCTTC,CSVRELVYGYTF
-,TRBV11-2,TRBJ1-2,TRBD1,TGTGCCAGCAAAGCAGCAGGGGGACGCCATGGCTACACCTTC,CASKAAGGRHGYTF
many,TRBV6-1,TRBJ2-6,-,TGTGCCAGCAGTGACGTAGGGGACTCTGGGGCCAACGTCCTGACTTTC,CASSDVGDSGANVLTF
-,TRBV10-3,TRBJ2-7,TRBD2,TGTGCCATCAGTGGGTCGGGAGGCCCCTACGAGCAGTACTTC,CAISGSGGPYEQYF
few,TRBV19,TRBJ1-1,TRBD1,TGTGCCAGTTCGACAGGGGGGAGCACTGAAGCTTTCTTT,CASSTGGSTEAFF
few,TRBV19,TRBJ1-1,-,TGTGCCAGTACCCTCCGACACCCCGCGAACACTGAAGCTTTCTTT,CASTLRHPANTEAFF
-,TRBV2,TRBJ1-6,TRBD1,TGTGCCAGCGATCTTGGACAGGGGAGAACGTCACCCCTCCACTTT,CASDLGQGRTSPLHF
-,TRBV6-1,TRBJ1-2,-,TGTGCCAGCAGTGAACGGGGGGCGAGCGGCTACACCTTC,CASSERGASGYTF
-,TRBV27,TRBJ2-2,-,TGTGCCAGCAGTTTAAACAGGGCCGGGGAGCTGTTTTTT,CASSLNRAGELFF
-,TRBV5-1,TRBJ2-2,-,TGCGCCAGCAGCCGGGAAGGGTTTAGCTCCGGGGAGCTGTTTTTT,CASSREGFSSGELFF
-,TRBV7-2,TRBJ1-1,-,TGTGCCAGCAGCTCCCAGGGTAACACTGAAGCTTTCTTT,CASSSQGNTEAFF
-,TRBV7-2,TRBJ2-5,-,TGTGCCAGCAGCTTAGATTGGGCGTCAGAGACCCAGTACTTC,CASSLDWASETQYF
-,TRBV2,TRBJ2-5,TRBD1,TGTGCCAGCAGTCAGAGACAGGGGATTCGAGAGACCCAGTACTTC,CASSQRQGIRETQYF
-,TRBV2,TRBJ1-5,TRBD1,TGTGCCAGCAAAGACAGGGGGCAAAATCAGCCCCAGCATTTT,CASKDRGQNQPQHF
-,TRBV6-1,TRBJ2-2,TRBD1,TGTGCCAGCAGGGACAGGGGGAGCACCGGGGAGCTGTTTTTT,CASRDRGSTGELFF
once,TRBV2,TRBJ2-1,-,TGTGCCAGCAGTGAAAAGCCGACAGACTACAATGAGCAGTTCTTC,CASSEKPTDYNEQFF
-,TRBV19,TRBJ2-2,-,TGTGCCACCTATGGACTGAACACCGGGGAGCTGTTTTTT,CATYGLNTGELFF
-,TRBV7-3,TRBJ2-1,TRBD2,TGTGCCAGCAGCTCGCGGGGGGCGTTGGATGAGCAGTTCTTC,CASSSRGALDEQFF